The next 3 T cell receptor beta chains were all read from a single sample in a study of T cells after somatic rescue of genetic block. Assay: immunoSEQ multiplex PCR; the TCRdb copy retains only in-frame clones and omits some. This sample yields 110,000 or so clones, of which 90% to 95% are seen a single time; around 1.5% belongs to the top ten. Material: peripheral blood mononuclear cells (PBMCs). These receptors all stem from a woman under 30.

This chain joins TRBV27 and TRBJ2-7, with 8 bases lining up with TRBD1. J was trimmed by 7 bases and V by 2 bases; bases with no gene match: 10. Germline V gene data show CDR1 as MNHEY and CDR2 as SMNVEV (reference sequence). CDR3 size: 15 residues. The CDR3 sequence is CASSLTQGASKEQYF. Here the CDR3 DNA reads TGTGCCAGCAGTTTAACTCAGGGGGCCTCTAAGGAGCAGTACTTC.

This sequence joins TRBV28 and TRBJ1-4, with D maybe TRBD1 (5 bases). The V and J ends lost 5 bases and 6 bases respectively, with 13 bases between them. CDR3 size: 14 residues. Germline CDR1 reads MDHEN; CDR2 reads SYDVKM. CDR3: CASSPGGIDEKLFF. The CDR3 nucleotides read TGTGCCAGCAGTCCTGGGGGGATTGATGAAAAACTGTTTTTT.

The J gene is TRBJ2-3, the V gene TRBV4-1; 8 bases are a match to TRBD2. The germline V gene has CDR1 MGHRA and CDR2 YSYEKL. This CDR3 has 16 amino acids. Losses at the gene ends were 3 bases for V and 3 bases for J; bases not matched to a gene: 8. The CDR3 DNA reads TGCGCCAGCAGCCACTATGCGGGGGGCGAGACAGATACGCAGTATTTT. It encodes CASSHYAGGETDTQYF.